A single sample is the source of the 11 T cell receptor beta chains below, sequenced in a study of cytomegalovirus exposure and HLA in healthy donors. A multiplex PCR was run with 60 Vbeta primers and 13 Jbeta primers. Libraries were prepared by immunoSEQ multiplex PCR; TCRdb keeps only in-frame clonotypes and omits some of them. Counted here are roughly 160,000 clones, approximately 85% occurring once; the ten biggest clones make up 2.5% to 3%. Sequencing was performed on PBMCs. The source is a man aged 30 to 39 in good health and CMV-seropositive.

The rearrangement joins TRBV4-3 to TRBJ2-1, with D possibly being TRBD2 (6 bases). Trimming took 0 bases from V and 0 from J, leaving 9 bases between them. CDR1 and CDR2 (germline): LGHNA, YSLEER. The CDR3 runs to 16 residues. This chain's CDR3 is CASSQDSGSSYNEQFF. CDR3 coding DNA: TGCGCCAGCAGCCAAGATAGCGGAAGCTCCTACAATGAGCAGTTCTTC.

This sequence joins TRBV7-3 and TRBJ1-4; 8 bases agree with TRBD1. CDR1 and CDR2 from the germline V gene are SGHTA and FQGTGA. Trimming removed 2 bases from V and 8 bases from J; junction bases left unmatched: 4. This CDR3 comprises 14 residues. In DNA, the CDR3 is TGTGCCAGCAGCTTATCCGGACAGGGCGAAAAACTGTTTTTT. This gives the protein CASSLSGQGEKLFF.

The CDR3 DNA reads as TGTGCCAGCTCCTTCACGACCCCTAGCCCATCCTACAATGAGCAGTTCTTC. It is translated as CASSFTTPSPSYNEQFF. The V call is TRBV18, the J call TRBJ2-1, with TRBD2 as a possible D gene (5 bases). V lost 6 bases and J lost 1, with 19 bases in between. In germline, CDR1 is KGHSH, CDR2 LQKENI. The CDR3 totals 17 residues.

To note about this clone: Distinct nucleotide sequences in the sample also encode this CDR3. V and J are TRBV29-1 and TRBJ2-3, with 8 bases fitting TRBD2. Germline assignment: CDR1 SQVTM and CDR2 ANQGSEA. The CDR3 length is 14 residues. V gave up 1 base and J gave up 4 bases; unmatched junction bases: 4. The CDR3 protein is CSVEGAGGADTQYF. CDR3 DNA sequence: TGCAGCGTTGAAGGGGCGGGAGGAGCAGATACGCAGTATTTT.

The chain is built from TRBV11-3 and TRBJ2-3, with D maybe TRBD1 (5 bases). Germline CDR1 is SGHNT and CDR2 is YENEEA. CDR3 length equals 15 residues. V shed 2 bases and J shed 3 bases, with 12 bases lying between them. In DNA form, the CDR3 reads TGTGCCAGCAGCTTAAGGCGGCAGGGAACAGATACGCAGTATTTT. Amino acid sequence: CASSLRRQGTDTQYF.

The J gene is TRBJ2-7, the V gene TRBV7-9, with a tentative D call TRBD2 (5 bases). Looked up from germline, CDR1 is SEHNR and CDR2 is FQNEAQ (reference sequence). The germline V and J ends were trimmed by 2 bases and 4 bases, with 9 bases remaining between them. This CDR3 has 13 residues. CDR3 sequence (DNA): TGTGCCAGCAGCTTACCCGGGAAATACGAGCAGTACGTC. Amino acid sequence: CASSLPGKYEQYV.

The chain is built from TRBV10-3 and TRBJ2-1; 7 bases fit TRBD2. Germline trimming cut 4 bases from V and 0 bases from J; bases unmatched to any gene: 9. Germline V CDR1 and CDR2: ENHRY, SYGVKD. There are 17 residues in the CDR3. Here the CDR3 reads CAISAWSLADSYNEQFF. The CDR3 region has the DNA TGTGCCATCAGTGCTTGGAGCCTAGCGGACTCCTACAATGAGCAGTTCTTC.

This chain joins TRBV7-9 and TRBJ1-2; no reliable D call. This CDR3 region has 13 residues. The V gene lost 2 bases and the J gene lost 4 bases, with 8 bases spanning the gap. In germline, CDR1 is SEHNR, CDR2 FQNEAQ (reference sequence). DNA for the CDR3: TGTGCCAGCAGCTTACCCGACACCTATGGCTACACCTTC. Translating gives CASSLPDTYGYTF.

The chain carries TRBV10-2 and TRBJ1-1, with a possible D match to TRBD1 (5 bases). Germline CDR1 reads WSHSY; CDR2 reads SAAADI. The CDR3 contains 14 residues. V gave up 4 bases and J gave up 5 bases, with 14 bases separating them. CDR3 coding DNA: TGCGCCAGCAGTGTGGGGGGAGGAGGGACTGAAGCTTTCTTT. Translation gives CASSVGGGGTEAFF.

The sample holds one count of this clone. The chain joins TRBV18 to TRBJ2-5, with D maybe TRBD1 (6 bases). This CDR3 region has 17 residues. Deletions cut 3 bases from V and 5 bases from J, with 22 bases between. CDR1 is KGHSH, CDR2 LQKENI, per germline. CDR3 DNA sequence: TGTGCCAGCTCACCCAACGAACATCAGGGGTTGCGGGAGACCCAGTACTTC. It specifies CASSPNEHQGLRETQYF.

The rearrangement links TRBV5-6 to TRBJ2-2; TRBD2 matches 10 bases. There are 15 residues in the CDR3. Germline V gene lookup returns CDR1 SGHDT and CDR2 YYEEEE. V was clipped by 4 bases and J by 4 bases; unmatched bases: 4. CDR3 loop: CASSLTSGTTGELFF. The CDR3 DNA sequence: TGTGCCAGCAGCCTAACTAGCGGGACCACCGGGGAGCTGTTTTTT.